These T cell receptor beta chains were read from a single sample in a study of T cell repertoires in cytomegalovirus infection. One entry per CDR3 protein results from TCRdb running MiXCR on the reads. The sample records more than 400,000 distinct CDR3 sequences, 26% being singletons. The specimen was PBMCs. All receptors come from a human donor in good health (CMV status not recorded). Some clones in this sample may be carry-over from other donors' samples. Each CDR3 is given with its conserved first and last residue.

j_call v_call cdr3_aa
TRBJ2-7 TRBV4-3 CASSQGPGDGSYEQYF
TRBJ2-6 TRBV6-5 CASSYREGDLGAGANVLTF
TRBJ2-3 TRBV12-3/TRBV12-4 CASSLWQGTDTQYF
TRBJ2-5 TRBV10-3 CAISERPSDQETQYF
TRBJ2-7 TRBV19 CASRASDSHEQYF
TRBJ2-7 TRBV7-2 CASSLMTSGRNYEQYF
TRBJ1-1 TRBV29-1 CSVSGTGATEAFF
TRBJ2-1 TRBV11-3 CASSLRLAGLVFF
TRBJ2-2 TRBV28 CASSLPRQGLTGELFF
TRBJ2-1 TRBV11-2 CASSLGVFSGEQFF
TRBJ2-1 TRBV28 CASSPPQPSNNEQFF
TRBJ1-2 TRBV11-2 CASSLQSPPGGGNDYGYTF
TRBJ1-5 TRBV19 CASSMIGQVYQPQHF
TRBJ2-3 TRBV24-1 CATSDLPAGINTDTQYF
TRBJ2-1 TRBV6-2/TRBV6-3 CASTGLAGAWEQFF